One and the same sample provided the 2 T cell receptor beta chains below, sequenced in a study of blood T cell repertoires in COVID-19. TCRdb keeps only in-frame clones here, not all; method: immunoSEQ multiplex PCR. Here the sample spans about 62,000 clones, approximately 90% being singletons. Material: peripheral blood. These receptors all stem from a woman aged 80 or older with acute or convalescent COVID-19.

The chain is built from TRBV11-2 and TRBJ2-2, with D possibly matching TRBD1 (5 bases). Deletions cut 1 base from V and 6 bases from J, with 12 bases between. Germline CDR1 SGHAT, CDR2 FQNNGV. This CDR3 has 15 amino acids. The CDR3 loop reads CASSLGGRPAGELFF. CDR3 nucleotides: TGTGCCAGCAGCTTAGGGGGCCGTCCGGCCGGGGAGCTGTTTTTT.

In DNA, the CDR3 is TGCGCCAGCAGCTATCAGGGGAACACTGAAGCTTTCTTT. This sequence encodes CASSYQGNTEAFF. The chain links TRBV5-1 to TRBJ1-1; TRBD1 is a possible D gene (5 bases). This CDR3 has 13 amino acids. V shed 3 bases and J shed 1 base, with 7 bases lying between them. Germline CDR1 SGHRS, CDR2 YFSETQ.